The TCR beta chain under discussion was sequenced for a study of T cell repertoires in cytomegalovirus infection. Background on the study: Public TCR beta signature analysis indicated the presence of both CMV infection and matching HLA type.

TCRdb re-analysed the reads in MiXCR, keeping a single row per CDR3 protein. Among about 310,000 distinct CDR3 sequences, 15% to 20% were seen once, and the ten largest hold about 12%. Study findings and constraints: CMV carriers with the relevant HLA were identified by cumulative public TCR beta family frequency. In two of eight donors, the top clonotype was HLA-C-restricted CMV-specific.

This clonotype appeared many times. The antigen is unknown. CDR1 and CDR2 (germline): MNHEY, SVGEGT. With 2 bases removed from V and 2 bases from J, the gap between germline ends came to 12 bases. The CDR3 is made up of 15 amino acids. The sequence was collected from a human donor in good health (CMV status not recorded). Some clones in this sample may be carry-over from other donors' samples. This chain connects TRBV6-2 or TRBV6-3 to TRBJ2-5; tentative D call: TRBD2 (6 bases). The source material was PBMCs. DNA of the CDR3: TGTGCCAGCAGTTACAGGTCGGGGGATCAAGAGACCCAGTACTTC. Translated: CASSYRSGDQETQYF.